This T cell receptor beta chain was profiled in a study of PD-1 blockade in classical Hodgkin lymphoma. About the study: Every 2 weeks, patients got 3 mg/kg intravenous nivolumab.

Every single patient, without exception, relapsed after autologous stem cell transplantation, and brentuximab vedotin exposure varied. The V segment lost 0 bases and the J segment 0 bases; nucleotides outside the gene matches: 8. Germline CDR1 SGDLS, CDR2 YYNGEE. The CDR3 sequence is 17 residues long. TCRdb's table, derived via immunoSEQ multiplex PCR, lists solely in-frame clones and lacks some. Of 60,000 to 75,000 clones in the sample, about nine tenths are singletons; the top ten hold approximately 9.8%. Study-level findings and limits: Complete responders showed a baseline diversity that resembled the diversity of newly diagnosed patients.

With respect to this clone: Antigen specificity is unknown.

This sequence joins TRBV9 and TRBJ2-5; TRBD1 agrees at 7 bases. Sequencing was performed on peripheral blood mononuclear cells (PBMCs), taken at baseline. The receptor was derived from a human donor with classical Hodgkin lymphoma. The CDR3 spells CASSVASQGLNQETQYF. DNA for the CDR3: TGTGCCAGCAGCGTAGCCTCACAGGGGCTGAACCAAGAGACCCAGTACTTC.